Below are 15 T cell receptor delta chains sequenced from a single sample in a study of Vδ1+ human thymocytes. No antigen has been assigned to these receptors. The template was reverse-transcribed extracted RNA. CDR3 amplicons came from multiplex PCR with pooled V-gene forward and constant-region reverse primers. TCRdb re-called clones from the multiplex PCR reads via CATT. This sample yields roughly 55,000 delta-chain clones, of which roughly 15% are seen a single time; 0.5% belongs to the top ten. Study-level findings and limits: Thymic TRG and TRD repertoires appeared highly polyclonal.

Material: Vdelta1+ gamma-delta thymocytes from the thymus. Subset in this sample: FACS-sorted CD3+ TCRalphabeta- TCRVdelta1+ TCRVdelta2- thymocytes. All receptors derive from a boy in the first two years of life who had congenital heart surgery.

The genes are TRDV1 and TRDJ1; D is possibly TRDD3 (6 bases). Germline CDR1 TSWWSYY, CDR2 QGS. CDR3 size: 17 residues. V lost 2 bases to trimming and J lost 1 base, with 17 bases between them. The CDR3 coding sequence is TGTGCTCTTGGGGAAAAGACTCTGGGGAGTTGCACCGATAAACTCATCTTT. Encoded protein: CALGEKTLGSCTDKLIF.

The chain uses TRDV1 and TRDJ1, with 8 nucleotides matching TRDD3. The trim removed 4 bases at V and 2 bases at J, leaving 6 bases unmatched. Germline CDR1 reads TSWWSYY; CDR2 reads QGS. The CDR3 runs 15 residues. The DNA for the CDR3 is TGTGCTCTTGGGGCGAAAATGGGGGATACCGATAAACTCATCTTT. Protein product: CALGAKMGDTDKLIF.

A remark on this clone: At one end, the junction sequence differs from germline, possibly due to a read error. The rearrangement joins TRDV1 to TRDJ1; 9 bases align to TRDD3. The germline V gene encodes CDR1 TSWWSYY and CDR2 QGS. The CDR3 runs 18 residues. DNA of the CDR3: TGTGCCCTTGGGGAACTTTATATACTGGGGGAATACACCGATAAACTCATCTTT. This encodes CALGELYILGEYTDKLIF.

This clone has more than one count but fewer than ten. This sequence joins TRDV1 and TRDJ1; D possibly uses TRDD2 or TRDD3 (6 bases each). Germline-derived CDR1 and CDR2 are TSWWSYY and QGS. This CDR3 has 20 residues. Deletions cut 2 bases from V and 0 bases from J, with 25 bases between. The CDR3 loop is CALGEDGSYEGDGDTDKLIF. The CDR3 DNA reads TGTGCTCTTGGGGAAGACGGATCCTACGAGGGGGACGGGGACACCGATAAACTCATCTTT.

This rearrangement joins TRDV1 to TRDJ1; perhaps D is TRDD2 or TRDD3 (9 bases each). This CDR3 has 21 residues. Germline CDR1 and CDR2: TSWWSYY and QGS. V shed 2 bases and J shed 3 bases, with 31 bases lying between them. The CDR3 protein is CALGEGDPSYFLGDKADKLIF. CDR3 DNA: TGTGCTCTTGGGGAAGGGGACCCTTCCTACTTTTTGGGGGATAAGGCCGATAAACTCATCTTT.

This clone was picked up a small number of times. This chain uses TRDV1 with TRDJ1; TRDD3 matches at 13 bases. The germline V gene encodes CDR1 TSWWSYY and CDR2 QGS. This CDR3 spans 18 amino acids. V was clipped by 2 bases and J by 0 bases; unmatched bases: 6. The CDR3 region has the DNA TGTGCTCTTGGGGAAGACCTACTGGGGGATACGCACACCGATAAACTCATCTTT. Translating gives CALGEDLLGDTHTDKLIF.

About this clone: This same CDR3 is encoded by further DNA sequences in the sample. V usage is TRDV1 and J usage is TRDJ1; maybe TRDD3 (6 bases). This CDR3 spans 18 amino acids. In germline, CDR1 is TSWWSYY, CDR2 QGS. V lost 3 bases and J 7 bases, leaving 27 bases between the germline ends. This CDR3 reads CALGEHPIQGITRGKLIF. The CDR3 DNA sequence: TGTGCTCTTGGGGAGCACCCTATTCAGGGGATCACGCGGGGTAAACTCATCTTT.

On this clone: The sample contains more than one DNA sequence encoding this CDR3. This chain uses TRDV1 with TRDJ1, with no clear D. Germline V gene lookup returns CDR1 TSWWSYY and CDR2 QGS. CDR3 length: 14 residues. Trimming removed 4 bases from V and 1 base from J, with 10 bases in between. CDR3 in amino acids: CALGGRLFTDKLIF. As DNA, the CDR3 is TGTGCTCTTGGGGGCCGCCTTTTCACCGATAAACTCATCTTT.

In this sample, this clone turned up a few times. This chain links TRDV1 with TRDJ2, with D perhaps matching TRDD3 (7 bases). Germline V gene sequence: CDR1 TSWWSYY, CDR2 QGS. There are 19 residues in the CDR3. V was shortened by 1 base and J by 4 bases, with 22 bases between the two germline ends. The CDR3 DNA sequence: TGTGCTCTTGGGGAACCGATCCTACTGGTTGGGGGAGGGACAGCACAACTCTTCTTT. Translation gives CALGEPILLVGGGTAQLFF.

This chain links TRDV1 with TRDJ1; 7 bases map to TRDD3. The CDR3 extends over 24 amino acids. V lost 4 bases to trimming and J lost 0 bases; unmatched junction nucleotides: 32. The germline CDR1 and CDR2 sequences are TSWWSYY and QGS. CDR3 nucleotides: TGTGCTCTTGGGGCCGCAGTGGCCCTACCTATAGTTTTCCGTACTGGGGATTACACCGATAAACTCATCTTT. As protein: CALGAAVALPIVFRTGDYTDKLIF.

The chain has TRDV1 and TRDJ1; the D gene could be TRDD2 or TRDD3 (7 bases each). The CDR3 extends over 21 amino acids. V lost 3 bases to trimming and J lost 4 bases, with 33 bases between them. Germline V gene sequence: CDR1 TSWWSYY, CDR2 QGS. CDR3 DNA sequence: TGTGCTCTTGGGGAGGTGGCCTTCCTCTTATCCTTAGAGGGGATAAACGATAAACTCATCTTT. The encoded protein is CALGEVAFLLSLEGINDKLIF.

This clone appeared a few times. The V call is TRDV1, the J call TRDJ1, with D possibly being TRDD3 (5 bases). Germline CDR1 reads TSWWSYY; CDR2 reads QGS. Trimming took 1 base from V and 0 from J, leaving 27 bases between them. The CDR3 is made up of 21 amino acids. The CDR3 DNA follows: TGTGCTCTTGGGGAACAGGGCGGGGGTACTGCACCTCTCTCAGACACCGATAAACTCATCTTT. This gives the protein CALGEQGGGTAPLSDTDKLIF.

V gene TRDV1 combines with J gene TRDJ1, with a possible D match to TRDD3 (5 bases). The CDR3 runs to 20 residues. V lost 0 bases, J lost 0 bases, and 23 bases lay in between. Germline values: CDR1 TSWWSYY, CDR2 QGS. CDR3 protein: CALGELYEGTHRTHTDKLIF. CDR3 DNA sequence: TGTGCTCTTGGGGAACTGTACGAGGGGACCCACAGGACCCACACCGATAAACTCATCTTT.

V and J are TRDV1 and TRDJ1; a weak D match, TRDD3 (6 bases). CDR1 is TSWWSYY, CDR2 QGS, per germline. The CDR3 extends over 16 amino acids. Between the trimmed V and J ends, which lost 2 bases and 1 base, there was a span of 14 bases. The CDR3 bases are TGTGCTCTTGGGGAAGAATCGGTGGGGGTCACCGATAAACTCATCTTT. It is translated as CALGEESVGVTDKLIF.

The chain employs TRDV1 and TRDJ1; TRDD3 agrees at 11 bases. The length of the CDR3 is 24 residues. With 3 bases clipped from V and 1 base from J, the junction kept 28 bases outside the gene matches. The germline V gene has CDR1 TSWWSYY and CDR2 QGS. CDR3 nucleotides: TGTGCTCTTGGGGATCGCCTTCCTACGGTCCTTCTTGGGGGATACGACCCTTTCACCGATAAACTCATCTTT. Translating it yields CALGDRLPTVLLGGYDPFTDKLIF.